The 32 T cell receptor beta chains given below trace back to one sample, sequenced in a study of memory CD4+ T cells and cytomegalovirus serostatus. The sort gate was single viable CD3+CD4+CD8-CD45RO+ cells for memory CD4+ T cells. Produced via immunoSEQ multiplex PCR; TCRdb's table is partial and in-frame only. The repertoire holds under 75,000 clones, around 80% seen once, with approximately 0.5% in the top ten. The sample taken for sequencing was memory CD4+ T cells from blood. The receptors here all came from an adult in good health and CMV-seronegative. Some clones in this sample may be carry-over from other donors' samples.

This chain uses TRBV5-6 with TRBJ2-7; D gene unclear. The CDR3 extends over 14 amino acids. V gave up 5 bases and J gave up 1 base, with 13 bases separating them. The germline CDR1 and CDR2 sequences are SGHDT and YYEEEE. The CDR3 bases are TGTGCCAGCAGTCCGCAGGCCAGTTCCTACGAGCAGTACTTC. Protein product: CASSPQASSYEQYF.

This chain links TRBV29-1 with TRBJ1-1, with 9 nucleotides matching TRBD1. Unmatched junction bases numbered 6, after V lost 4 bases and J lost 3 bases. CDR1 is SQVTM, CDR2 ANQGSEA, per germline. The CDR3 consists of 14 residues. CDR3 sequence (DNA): TGCAGCGTTGCCGGGACAGGGTTGGACACTGAAGCTTTCTTT. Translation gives CSVAGTGLDTEAFF.

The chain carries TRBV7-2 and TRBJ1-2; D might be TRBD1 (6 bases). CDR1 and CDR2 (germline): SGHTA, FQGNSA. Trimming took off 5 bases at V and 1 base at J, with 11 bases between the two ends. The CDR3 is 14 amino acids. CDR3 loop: CASSRDRLNYGYTF. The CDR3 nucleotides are TGTGCCAGCAGCAGAGACAGGCTTAACTATGGCTACACCTTC.

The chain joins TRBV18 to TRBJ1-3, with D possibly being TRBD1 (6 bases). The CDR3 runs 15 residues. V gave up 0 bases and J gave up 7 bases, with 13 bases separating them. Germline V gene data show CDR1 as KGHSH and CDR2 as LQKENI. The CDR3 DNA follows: TGTGCCAGCTCACCACCGGGGACACCCGGGAACACCATATATTTT. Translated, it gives CASSPPGTPGNTIYF. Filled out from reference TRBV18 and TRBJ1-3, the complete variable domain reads NAGVMQNPRHLVRRRGQEARLRCSPMKGHSHVYWYRQLPEEGLKFMVYLQKENIIDESGMPKERFSAEFPKEGPSILRIQQVVRGDSAAYFCASSPPGTPGNTIYFGEGSWLTVV.

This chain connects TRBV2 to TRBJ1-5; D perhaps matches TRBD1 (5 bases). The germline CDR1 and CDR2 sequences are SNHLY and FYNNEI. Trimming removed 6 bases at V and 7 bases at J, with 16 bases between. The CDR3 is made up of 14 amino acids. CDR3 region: CASRDQGRWQPQHF. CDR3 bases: TGTGCCAGCAGAGACCAGGGAAGGTGGCAGCCCCAGCATTTT. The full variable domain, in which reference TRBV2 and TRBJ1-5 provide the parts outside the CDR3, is EPEVTQTPSHQVTQMGQEVILRCVPISNHLYFYWYRQILGQKVEFLVSFYNNEISEKSEIFDDQFSVERPDGSNFTLKIRSTKLEDSAMYFCASRDQGRWQPQHFGDGTRLSIL.

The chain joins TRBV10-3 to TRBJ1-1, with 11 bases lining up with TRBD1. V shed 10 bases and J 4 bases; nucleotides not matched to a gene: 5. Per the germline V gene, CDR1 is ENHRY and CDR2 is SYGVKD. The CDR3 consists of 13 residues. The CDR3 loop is CATQGTGGTEAFF. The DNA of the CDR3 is TGTGCCACGCAGGGGACAGGGGGCACTGAAGCTTTCTTT.

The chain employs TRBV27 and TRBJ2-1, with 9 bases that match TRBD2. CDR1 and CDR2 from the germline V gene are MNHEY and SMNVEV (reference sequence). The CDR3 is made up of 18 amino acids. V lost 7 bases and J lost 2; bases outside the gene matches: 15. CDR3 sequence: CASTLRGRASGAYNEQFF. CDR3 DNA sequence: TGTGCCAGCACCTTAAGGGGGCGGGCTAGCGGGGCCTACAATGAGCAGTTCTTC.

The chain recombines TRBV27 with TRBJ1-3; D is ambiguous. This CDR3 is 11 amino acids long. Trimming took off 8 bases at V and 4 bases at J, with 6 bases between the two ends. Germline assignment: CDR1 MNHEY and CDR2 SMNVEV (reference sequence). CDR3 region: CASGRGNTIYF. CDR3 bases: TGTGCCAGCGGGAGAGGAAACACCATATATTTT.

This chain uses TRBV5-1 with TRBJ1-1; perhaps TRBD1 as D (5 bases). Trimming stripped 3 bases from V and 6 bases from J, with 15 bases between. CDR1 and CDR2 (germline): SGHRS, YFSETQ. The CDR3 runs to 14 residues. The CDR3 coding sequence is TGCGCCAGCAGCTCGTTCGTGGGGCGGGCTGAAGCTTTCTTT. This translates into CASSSFVGRAEAFF. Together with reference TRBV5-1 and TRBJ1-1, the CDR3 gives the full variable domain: KAGVTQTPRYLIKTRGQQVTLSCSPISGHRSVSWYQQTPGQGLQFLFEYFSETQRNKGNFPGRFSGRQFSNSRSEMNVSTLELGDSALYLCASSSFVGRAEAFFGQGTRLTVV.

The CDR3 here is CASRRFQGSTDTQYF. CDR3 in DNA: TGTGCCAGCAGACGCTTTCAGGGTAGCACAGATACGCAGTATTTT. The chain couples TRBV6-5 to TRBJ2-3; D is perhaps TRBD1 (5 bases). V was pared by 6 bases and J by 0 bases, with 13 bases between. The V gene's germline CDR1 is MNHEY and CDR2 SVGAGI. There are 15 residues in the CDR3.

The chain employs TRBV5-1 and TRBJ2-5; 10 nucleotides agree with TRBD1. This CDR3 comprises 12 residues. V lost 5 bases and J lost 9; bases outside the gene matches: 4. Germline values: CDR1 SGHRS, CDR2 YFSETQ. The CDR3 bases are TGCGCCAGCAGAGAGGACAGGGGGTCCCAGTACTTC. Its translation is CASREDRGSQYF.

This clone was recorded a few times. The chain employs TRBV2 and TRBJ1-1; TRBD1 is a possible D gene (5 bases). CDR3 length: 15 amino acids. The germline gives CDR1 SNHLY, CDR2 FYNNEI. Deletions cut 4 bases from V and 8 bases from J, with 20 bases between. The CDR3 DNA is TGTGCCAGCAGTGGATTGCTTTCCGGGGCCGGAGAAGCTTTCTTT. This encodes CASSGLLSGAGEAFF.

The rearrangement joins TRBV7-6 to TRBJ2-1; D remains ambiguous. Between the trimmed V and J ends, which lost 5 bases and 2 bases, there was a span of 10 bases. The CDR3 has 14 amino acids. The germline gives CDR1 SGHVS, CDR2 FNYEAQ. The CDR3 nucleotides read TGTGCCAGCAGCACCCGGCCCCCCTACAATGAGCAGTTCTTC. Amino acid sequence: CASSTRPPYNEQFF.

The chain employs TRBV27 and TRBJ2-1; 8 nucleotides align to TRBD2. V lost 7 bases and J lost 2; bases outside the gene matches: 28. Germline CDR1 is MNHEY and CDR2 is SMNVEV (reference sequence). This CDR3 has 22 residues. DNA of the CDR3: TGTGCCAGCACCAACCCTTGGGGTAGCGGGACCAACCCCACCCTCGCCTACAATGAGCAGTTCTTC. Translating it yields CASTNPWGSGTNPTLAYNEQFF.

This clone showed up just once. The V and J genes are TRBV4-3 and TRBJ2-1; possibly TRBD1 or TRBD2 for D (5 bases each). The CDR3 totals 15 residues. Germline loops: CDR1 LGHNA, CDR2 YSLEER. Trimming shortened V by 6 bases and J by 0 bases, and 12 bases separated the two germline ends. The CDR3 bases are TGCGCCAGCAGTCCTGGGGGTAGCTCCTACAATGAGCAGTTCTTC. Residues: CASSPGGSSYNEQFF.

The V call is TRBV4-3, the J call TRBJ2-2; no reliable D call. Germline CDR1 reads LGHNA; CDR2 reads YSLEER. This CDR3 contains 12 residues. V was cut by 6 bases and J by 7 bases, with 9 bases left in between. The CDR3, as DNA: TGCGCCAGCAGTCCACGGATCGGGGAGCTGTTTTTT. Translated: CASSPRIGELFF.

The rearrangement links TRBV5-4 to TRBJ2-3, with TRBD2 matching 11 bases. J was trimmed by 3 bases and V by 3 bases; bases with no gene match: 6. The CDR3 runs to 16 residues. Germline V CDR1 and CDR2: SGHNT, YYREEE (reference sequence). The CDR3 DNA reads TGTGCCAGCAGCTCGCTAGCGGGAGGCCCAACAGATACGCAGTATTTT. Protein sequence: CASSSLAGGPTDTQYF. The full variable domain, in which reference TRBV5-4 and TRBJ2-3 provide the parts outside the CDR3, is ETGVTQSPTHLIKTRGQQVTLRCSSQSGHNTVSWYQQALGQGPQFIFQYYREEENGRGNFPPRFSGLQFPNYSSELNVNALELDDSALYLCASSSLAGGPTDTQYFGPGTRLTVL.

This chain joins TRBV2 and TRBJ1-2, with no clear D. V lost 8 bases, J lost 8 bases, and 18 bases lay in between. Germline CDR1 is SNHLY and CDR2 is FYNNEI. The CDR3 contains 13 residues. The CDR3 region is CASSMGMAGGYTF. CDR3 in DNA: TGTGCCAGCTCCATGGGTATGGCTGGGGGCTACACCTTC.

This chain's CDR3 is CASSQGTNTDTQYF. The DNA of the CDR3 is TGTGCCAGCAGCCAAGGGACTAACACAGATACGCAGTATTTT. The chain combines TRBV14 with TRBJ2-3; the D gene is possibly TRBD2 (6 bases). The length of the CDR3 is 14 residues. Germline V gene sequence: CDR1 SGHDN, CDR2 FVKESK. V dropped 1 base and J dropped 2 bases, with 7 bases sitting between them.

CDR3 bases: TGTGCCAGCAGCCAAGACTACGGATCTCTGGGCTACACCTTC. Encoded protein: CASSQDYGSLGYTF. The rearrangement uses TRBV7-2 and TRBJ1-2; D is uncertain. Germline V gives CDR1 SGHTA, CDR2 FQGNSA. This CDR3 region has 14 residues. Trimming removed 5 bases from V and 8 bases from J, with 18 bases in between.

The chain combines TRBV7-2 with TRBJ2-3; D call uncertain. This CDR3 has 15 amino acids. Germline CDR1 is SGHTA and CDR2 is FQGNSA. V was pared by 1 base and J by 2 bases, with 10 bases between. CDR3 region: CASSLGTIYTDTQYF. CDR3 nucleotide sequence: TGTGCCAGCAGCTTAGGGACGATCTACACAGATACGCAGTATTTT.

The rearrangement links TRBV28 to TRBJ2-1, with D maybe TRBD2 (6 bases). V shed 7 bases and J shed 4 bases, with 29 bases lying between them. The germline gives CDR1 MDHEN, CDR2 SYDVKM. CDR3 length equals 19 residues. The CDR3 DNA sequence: TGTGCCAGCATCCCCGCCGGTTTGGAGGGCTTATCCTTTTACAATGAGCAGTTCTTC. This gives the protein CASIPAGLEGLSFYNEQFF.

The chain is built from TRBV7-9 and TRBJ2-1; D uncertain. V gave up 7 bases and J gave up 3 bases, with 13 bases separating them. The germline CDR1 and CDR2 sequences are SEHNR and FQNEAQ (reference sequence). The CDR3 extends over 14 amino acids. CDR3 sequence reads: CASTTSGGYNEQFF. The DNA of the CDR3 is TGTGCCAGCACCACCTCGGGCGGCTACAATGAGCAGTTCTTC.

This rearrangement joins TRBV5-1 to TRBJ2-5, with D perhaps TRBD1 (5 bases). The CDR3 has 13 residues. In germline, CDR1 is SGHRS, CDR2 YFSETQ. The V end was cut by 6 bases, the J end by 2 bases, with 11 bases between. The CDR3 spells CASTQGSQETQYF. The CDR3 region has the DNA TGCGCCAGCACCCAGGGATCTCAAGAGACCCAGTACTTC.

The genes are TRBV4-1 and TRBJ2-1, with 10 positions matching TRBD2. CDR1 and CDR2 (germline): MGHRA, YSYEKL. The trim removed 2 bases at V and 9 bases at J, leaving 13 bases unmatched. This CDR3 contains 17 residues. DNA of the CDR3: TGCGCCAGCAGCCAAACCGAAGGAGCGGGAGGGCAGGGTGAGCAGTTCTTC. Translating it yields CASSQTEGAGGQGEQFF.

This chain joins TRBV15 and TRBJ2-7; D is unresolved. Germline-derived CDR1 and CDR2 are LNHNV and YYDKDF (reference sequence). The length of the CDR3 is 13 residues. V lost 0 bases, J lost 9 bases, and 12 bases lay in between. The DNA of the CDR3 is TGTGCCACCAGCAGAGATCGTCGGGTAAGGCAGTACTTC. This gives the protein CATSRDRRVRQYF.

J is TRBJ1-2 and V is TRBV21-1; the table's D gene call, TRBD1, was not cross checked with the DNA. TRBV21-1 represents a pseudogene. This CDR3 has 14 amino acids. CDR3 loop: CASSKGTGTNGYTF. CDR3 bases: TGTGCCAGCAGCAAAGGGACAGGGACTAATGGCTACACCTTC.

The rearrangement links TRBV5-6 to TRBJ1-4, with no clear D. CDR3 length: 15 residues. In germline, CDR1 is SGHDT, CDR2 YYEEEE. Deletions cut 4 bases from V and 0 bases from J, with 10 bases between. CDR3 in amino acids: CASSRAGTTNEKLFF. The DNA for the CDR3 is TGTGCCAGCAGCCGCGCAGGTACAACTAATGAAAAACTGTTTTTT.

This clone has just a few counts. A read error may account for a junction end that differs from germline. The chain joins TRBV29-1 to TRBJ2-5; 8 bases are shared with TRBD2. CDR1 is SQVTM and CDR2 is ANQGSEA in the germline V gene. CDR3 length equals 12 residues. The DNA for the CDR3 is TGCAGCGCTGAAGCGGGAGCGGAGACCCAGTACTTC. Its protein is CSAEAGAETQYF.

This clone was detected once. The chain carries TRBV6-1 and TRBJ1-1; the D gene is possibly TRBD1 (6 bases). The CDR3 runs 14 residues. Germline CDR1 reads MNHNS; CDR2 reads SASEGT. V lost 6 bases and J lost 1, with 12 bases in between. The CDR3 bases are TGTGCCAGCAGCAAACAGGGCGGGAACACTGAAGCTTTCTTT. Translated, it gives CASSKQGGNTEAFF.

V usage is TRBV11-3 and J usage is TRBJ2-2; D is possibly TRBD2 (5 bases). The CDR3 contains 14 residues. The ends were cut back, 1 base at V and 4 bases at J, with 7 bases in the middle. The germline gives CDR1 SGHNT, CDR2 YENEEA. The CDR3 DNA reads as TGTGCCAGCAGCTTAGGAGAGGGCACCGGGGAGCTGTTTTTT. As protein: CASSLGEGTGELFF.

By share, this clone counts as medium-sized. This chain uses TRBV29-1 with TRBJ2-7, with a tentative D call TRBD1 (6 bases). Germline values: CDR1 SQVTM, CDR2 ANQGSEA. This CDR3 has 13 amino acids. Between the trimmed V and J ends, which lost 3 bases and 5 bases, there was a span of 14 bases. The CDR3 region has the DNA TGCAGCGTTGACGGACACAGGGCCCACGAGCAGTACTTC. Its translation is CSVDGHRAHEQYF.